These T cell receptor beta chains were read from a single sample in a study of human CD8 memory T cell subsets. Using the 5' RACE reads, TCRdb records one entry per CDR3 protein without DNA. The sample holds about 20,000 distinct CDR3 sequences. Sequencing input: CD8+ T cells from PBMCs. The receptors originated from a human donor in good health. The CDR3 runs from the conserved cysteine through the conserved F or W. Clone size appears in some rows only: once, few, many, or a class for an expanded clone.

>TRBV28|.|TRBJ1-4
CASSRGLNEKLFF
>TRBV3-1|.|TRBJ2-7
CASSLLLTGDYSYEQYF
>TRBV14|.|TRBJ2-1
CASSQWTETNEQFF
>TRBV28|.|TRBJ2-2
CASRRKRGGSHTGELFF
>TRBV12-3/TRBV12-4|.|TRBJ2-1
CASSPTGQGANEQFF
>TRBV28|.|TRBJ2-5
CASSFPSGGAEETQYF
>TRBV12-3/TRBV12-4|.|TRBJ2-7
CASSFEDRIYEQYF
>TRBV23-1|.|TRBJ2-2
CASTPAGRADFRIGTNTGELFF
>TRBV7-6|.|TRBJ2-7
CASSAGSDYEQYF
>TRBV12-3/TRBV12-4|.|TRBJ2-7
CASSLGRNYEQYF
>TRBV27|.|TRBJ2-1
CASSPDLSYNEQFF
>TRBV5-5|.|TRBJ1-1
CASSLFRDRNTEAFF
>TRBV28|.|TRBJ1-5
CASTAGTGGRGNQPQHF
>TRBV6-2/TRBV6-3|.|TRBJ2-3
CASSSKWGTDTQYF
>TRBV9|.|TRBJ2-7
CASSFTAGSGEQYF
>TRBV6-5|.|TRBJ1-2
CASSYSRRAGYTF
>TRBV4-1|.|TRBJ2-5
CASSQEIEQRIDF
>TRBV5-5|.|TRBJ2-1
CASSLGLYNEQFF
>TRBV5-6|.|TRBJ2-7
CASSLRGGLEQYF
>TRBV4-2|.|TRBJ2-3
CASSLIAGGRTDTQYF
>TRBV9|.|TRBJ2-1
CASSVAGSGINYNEQFF
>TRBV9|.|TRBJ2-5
CASSDGTAKETQYF
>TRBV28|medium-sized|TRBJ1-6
CASSRQGARGNSPLHF
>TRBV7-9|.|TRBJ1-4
CASSLSLSGGLFF
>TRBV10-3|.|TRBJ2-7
CAISTHREQYF
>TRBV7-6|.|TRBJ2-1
CASSLAGQTWTGNEQFF
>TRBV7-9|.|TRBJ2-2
CASSLVDSRTGELFF
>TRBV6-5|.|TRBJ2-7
CASKLTSGLSYEQYF
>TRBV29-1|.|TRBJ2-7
CSGRGNYEQYF
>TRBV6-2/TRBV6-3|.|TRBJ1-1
CASSYYEQVNTEAFF
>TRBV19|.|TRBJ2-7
CASSIGGRDYEQYF
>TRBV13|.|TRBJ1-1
CASSSNWDLNTEAFF
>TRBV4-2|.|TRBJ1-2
CASSQEFSGSDGYTF
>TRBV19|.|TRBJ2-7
CASGEGALYEQYF
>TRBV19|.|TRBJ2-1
CASSPQGGVEQFF
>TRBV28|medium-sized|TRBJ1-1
CASSGTGLTEAFF
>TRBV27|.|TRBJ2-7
CASRPGLAGYEQYF
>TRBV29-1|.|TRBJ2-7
CSVLARDEQYF
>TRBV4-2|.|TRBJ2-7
CASSQATSGSYEQYF
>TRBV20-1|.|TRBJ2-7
CSARPPSSYEQYF
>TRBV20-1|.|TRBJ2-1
CSARDGRTTVYNEQFF
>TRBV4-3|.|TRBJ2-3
CASSQGEREVVADTQYF
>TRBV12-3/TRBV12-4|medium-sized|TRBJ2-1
CASSLTGQENNEQFF
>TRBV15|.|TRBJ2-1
CATSPTAGTEQFF
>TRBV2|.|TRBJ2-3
CASSGHPSGDTQYF
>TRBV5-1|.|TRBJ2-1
CASSLVDLGQGANEQFF
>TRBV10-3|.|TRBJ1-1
CAISEGDRKAFF
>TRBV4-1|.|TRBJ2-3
CASSQEALPPSDTQYF
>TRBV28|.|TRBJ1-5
CASSPPAWGGQPQHF
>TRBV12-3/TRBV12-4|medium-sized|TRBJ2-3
CASSQIREADTQYF
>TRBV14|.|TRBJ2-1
CASSPLGPNEQFF
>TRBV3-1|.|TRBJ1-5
CASSQDPDTRWPQHF
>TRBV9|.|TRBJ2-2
CASSDPGGNTGELFF
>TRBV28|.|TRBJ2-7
CASSWDPAGEARYEQYF
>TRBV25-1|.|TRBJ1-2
CASSEYITEYGYTF